The entry that follows covers one T cell receptor beta chain sequence. The data were taken from a study of T cell changes during pregnancy in multiple sclerosis. Using immunoSEQ multiplex PCR, the repertoire was profiled, and TCRdb retains in-frame clones only, with some absent. The sample lists tens of thousands of clones; around 94% were seen once. The CDR3 loop spans 14 amino acids. Trimming took 0 bases from V and 6 from J, leaving 10 bases between them. Germline CDR1 SGHRS, CDR2 YFSETQ. This receptor was taken from a female donor in good health, enrolled as a control in a pregnancy study. Here the sequenced sample was peripheral blood, taken after pregnancy. V gene TRBV5-1 combines with J gene TRBJ1-5, with a possible D match to TRBD1 (5 bases). The DNA for the CDR3 is TGCGCCAGCAGCTTGGGGCAGGGCGGTCAGCCCCAGCATTTT. Translated, it gives CASSLGQGGQPQHF.